The 7 T cell receptor beta chains listed next were all sequenced from one sample in a study of neoadjuvant anti-PD-1 for oral cavity cancer. Some clones are missing from TCRdb's copy, which holds only in-frame ones; the method was immunoSEQ multiplex PCR. This sample has about 6,600 clones, with 65% to 85% found just once. Sample: PBMCs, taken before nivolumab (anti-PD-1) treatment. Receptors were obtained from a person between 40 and 80 years old with oral cavity squamous cell carcinoma.

J is TRBJ1-4 and V is TRBV19; D gene ambiguous. The V end lost 6 bases, the J end lost 4 bases, and 9 bases lay between the germline ends. This CDR3 spans 13 amino acids. Per germline, CDR1 LNHDA and CDR2 SQIVND (reference sequence). CDR3 in DNA: TGTGCCAGTAGATCTGAAGATAATGAAAAACTGTTTTTT. Protein: CASRSEDNEKLFF.

The J gene is TRBJ1-4, the V gene TRBV5-1; D is unclear. The germline CDR1 and CDR2 sequences are SGHRS and YFSETQ. CDR3 length equals 14 residues. V dropped 4 bases and J dropped 15 bases, with 22 bases sitting between them. DNA of the CDR3: TGCGCCAGCAGCCAGGCCAGTCACCGCGATACCGTGTTTTTT. Translating gives CASSQASHRDTVFF.

This clone turned up a few times. The gene calls are TRBV4-3 and TRBJ2-7; unclear D gene. CDR1 is LGHNA and CDR2 is YSLEER in the germline V gene. This CDR3 spans 16 amino acids. The V end was cut by 0 bases, the J end by 3 bases, with 15 bases between. Here the CDR3 DNA reads TGCGCCAGCAGCCAAGATCGGAGTAGAGGAAACTACGAGCAGTACTTC. Translated, it gives CASSQDRSRGNYEQYF.

This chain links TRBV2 with TRBJ2-7; 8 nucleotides match TRBD1. Unmatched junction bases numbered 5, after V lost 6 bases and J lost 7 bases. The CDR3 length is 12 residues. Germline CDR1 is SNHLY and CDR2 is FYNNEI. The CDR3 DNA sequence: TGTGCCAGCAGCCGGACAGGGCGGGAGCAGTACTTC. Amino acids: CASSRTGREQYF.

The genes are TRBV5-1 and TRBJ1-1, with 9 bases fitting TRBD1. The CDR3 has 14 amino acids. Germline CDR1 is SGHRS and CDR2 is YFSETQ. V trimming: 1 base; J trimming: 2 bases; junction bases outside the gene matches: 0. CDR3 residues: CASSLTGGNTEAFF. The CDR3 DNA follows: TGCGCCAGCAGCTTGACAGGGGGCAACACTGAAGCTTTCTTT. Filled out from reference TRBV5-1 and TRBJ1-1, the complete variable domain reads KAGVTQTPRYLIKTRGQQVTLSCSPISGHRSVSWYQQTPGQGLQFLFEYFSETQRNKGNFPGRFSGRQFSNSRSEMNVSTLELGDSALYLCASSLTGGNTEAFFGQGTRLTVV.

CDR3 bases: TGTGCCAGCAGCCAGACTCTAGCGGGAGGATACAATGAGCAGTTCTTC. It translates to CASSQTLAGGYNEQFF. The J gene is TRBJ2-1, the V gene TRBV7-2; 11 bases fit TRBD2. This CDR3 spans 16 amino acids. Trimming cost V 5 bases and J 4 bases; bases outside gene matches: 7. Germline values: CDR1 SGHTA, CDR2 FQGNSA. Combining the CDR3 with reference TRBV7-2 and TRBJ2-1 gives the whole variable domain GAGVSQSPSNKVTEKGKDVELRCDPISGHTALYWYRQSLGQGLEFLIYFQGNSAPDKSGLPSDRFSAERTGGSVSTLTIQRTQQEDSAVYLCASSQTLAGGYNEQFFGPGTRLTVL.

This clone appeared once. The chain has TRBV6-5 and TRBJ1-3, with a tentative D call TRBD1 (6 bases). Trimming cost V 5 bases and J 0 bases, with 11 bases left between them. This CDR3 spans 15 amino acids. Germline assignment: CDR1 MNHEY and CDR2 SVGAGI. CDR3 sequence (DNA): TGTGCCAGCAGTCCTACAGGGAGCTCTGGAAACACCATATATTTT. Its protein product is CASSPTGSSGNTIYF.